One sample yielded the 17 T cell receptor beta chains listed below, sequenced in a study of shared clonotypes between healthy human individuals. Generated by immunoSEQ multiplex PCR, the TCRdb table keeps only in-frame clones and is missing some. Here the sample spans about 870,000 clones, about 91% being singletons. Terminally differentiated effector memory CD45RA+ cells were excluded from the naive CD8 cells, which were CD45RO-negative and positively selected for CCR7. The sample taken for sequencing was naive CD8+ T cells sorted from blood. The receptor set was obtained from a man younger than 40 in good health.

The chain employs TRBV15 and TRBJ2-3; TRBD2 is a possible D gene (6 bases). The CDR3 runs 15 residues. Trimming left V 0 bases short and J 2 bases short, with 9 bases between. Germline CDR1 reads LNHNV; CDR2 reads YYDKDF (reference sequence). The CDR3, as DNA: TGTGCCACCAGCAGAGAGGGGGGTCCCACAGATACGCAGTATTTT. Its protein is CATSREGGPTDTQYF.

V is TRBV5-1 and J is TRBJ2-1; no firm D call. CDR1 is SGHRS and CDR2 is YFSETQ in the germline V gene. V lost 0 bases to trimming and J lost 0 bases, with 7 bases between them. The CDR3 has 15 residues. The CDR3, as DNA: TGCGCCAGCAGCTTGGCTCAGTCCTCCTACAATGAGCAGTTCTTC. As protein: CASSLAQSSYNEQFF.

The chain carries TRBV28 and TRBJ2-3; D remains unclear. This CDR3 has 13 amino acids. V lost 6 bases and J 3 bases, leaving 10 bases between the germline ends. CDR1 is MDHEN and CDR2 is SYDVKM in the germline V gene. CDR3 sequence reads: CASRLPLTDTQYF. The CDR3 DNA reads TGTGCCAGCAGACTTCCCTTGACAGATACGCAGTATTTT.

This clone has only a few counts. The chain employs TRBV2 and TRBJ2-7; possible D gene TRBD2, 6 bases. The V end lost 6 bases, the J end lost 2 bases, and 8 bases lay between the germline ends. Germline lookup yields CDR1 SNHLY and CDR2 FYNNEI. CDR3 length: 12 amino acids. CDR3 nucleotides: TGTGCCAGCAGCGCGGGGCCCTACGAGCAGTACTTC. Residues: CASSAGPYEQYF.

This clone was seen only once. The rearrangement uses TRBV27 and TRBJ2-4; D not certain. Germline V gene lookup returns CDR1 MNHEY and CDR2 SMNVEV (reference sequence). The CDR3 loop spans 14 amino acids. V lost 0 bases and J 3 bases, leaving 6 bases between the germline ends. In DNA, the CDR3 is TGTGCCAGCAGTTTATCAAGAAACAAAAACATTCAGTACTTC. This translates into CASSLSRNKNIQYF.

The CDR3: CASSTGQGNYEQYF. The CDR3 DNA reads as TGTGCCAGTAGTACGGGACAGGGGAACTACGAGCAGTACTTC. The chain combines TRBV19 with TRBJ2-7, with 10 bases fitting TRBD1. Trimming cost V 4 bases and J 3 bases; bases outside gene matches: 3. From germline, CDR1 is LNHDA and CDR2 SQIVND (reference sequence). The CDR3 consists of 14 residues.

The chain recombines TRBV19 with TRBJ2-7; weak D call: TRBD2 (6 bases). The CDR3 length is 12 residues. Germline V CDR1 and CDR2: LNHDA, SQIVND (reference sequence). V was pared by 3 bases and J by 5 bases, with 8 bases between. This chain's CDR3 is CASSMAGNEQYF. The CDR3 DNA follows: TGTGCCAGTAGTATGGCGGGGAACGAGCAGTACTTC. Looking up the rest from reference TRBV19 and TRBJ2-7 gives the full variable domain: DGGITQSPKYLFRKEGQNVTLSCEQNLNHDAMYWYRQDPGQGLRLIYYSQIVNDFQKGDIAEGYSVSREKKESFPLTVTSAQKNPTAFYLCASSMAGNEQYFGPGTRLTVT.

As for this clone: A much larger clone sits a single nucleotide away, making a read error possible. This chain links TRBV7-9 with TRBJ2-7; unclear D gene. The J call may be incorrect, as the DNA end agrees better with TRBJ2-5. Germline V gene data show CDR1 as SEHNR and CDR2 as FQNEAQ (reference sequence). The CDR3 length is 11 residues. The CDR3 DNA reads as TGTGCCAGCAGCTACCAAGAGACCCAGTACTTC. Its protein is CASSYQETQYF.

The V call is TRBV21-1, the J call TRBJ2-1; TRBD2 was called by the table and not checked on the DNA. TRBV21-1 represents a pseudogene. The CDR3 sequence is 16 residues long. The CDR3 here is CASSKGTSGPVYEQFF. The CDR3 coding sequence is TGTGCCAGCAGCAAGGGGACTAGCGGGCCTGTCTATGAGCAGTTCTTC.

This chain joins TRBV28 and TRBJ2-3; D unresolved. The CDR3 is made up of 13 amino acids. CDR1 MDHEN and CDR2 SYDVKM come from the germline V gene. V gave up 7 bases and J gave up 6 bases, with 14 bases separating them. The DNA for the CDR3 is TGTGCCAGCATATCCGCCCTATTTGATACGCAGTATTTT. Translating it yields CASISALFDTQYF. The entire variable domain, with the rest obtained from reference TRBV28 and TRBJ2-3, is as follows: DVKVTQSSRYLVKRTGEKVFLECVQDMDHENMFWYRQDPGLGLRLIYFSYDVKMKEKGDIPEGYSVSREKKERFSLILESASTNQTSMYLCASISALFDTQYFGPGTRLTVL.

The CDR3 nucleotides are TGTGCCAGCACCCATGAGGCTAGCGGAACTTACGAGCAGTACTTC. It codes for CASTHEASGTYEQYF. The chain combines TRBV27 with TRBJ2-7; 7 positions match TRBD2. The CDR3 is 15 residues long. The V segment lost 7 bases and the J segment 4 bases; nucleotides outside the gene matches: 13. The germline V gene has CDR1 MNHEY and CDR2 SMNVEV (reference sequence).

The chain employs TRBV29-1 and TRBJ2-7; no definite D call. The CDR3 consists of 13 residues. The V gene's germline CDR1 is SQVTM and CDR2 ANQGSEA. Deletions cut 0 bases from V and 1 base from J, with 7 bases between. CDR3 bases: TGCAGCGTTGAAGATTCCCATTCCTACGAGCAGTACTTC. This sequence encodes CSVEDSHSYEQYF.

This sequence joins TRBV7-7 and TRBJ2-1; tentative D call: TRBD2 (5 bases). Germline assignment: CDR1 SSHAT and CDR2 FNYEAQ (reference sequence). V gave up 4 bases and J gave up 8 bases, with 12 bases separating them. The CDR3 contains 13 residues. CDR3 protein: CASSSGVGDEQFF. CDR3 DNA sequence: TGTGCCAGCAGCTCCGGGGTAGGTGATGAGCAGTTCTTC.

The chain has TRBV13 and TRBJ2-5; 7 bases agree with TRBD1. Germline V gives CDR1 PRHDT, CDR2 FYEKMQ (reference sequence). The CDR3 is made up of 13 amino acids. V lost 7 bases and J lost 1; bases outside the gene matches: 3. The CDR3: CASKDRSQETQYF. The CDR3 region has the DNA TGTGCCAGCAAGGACAGGTCCCAAGAGACCCAGTACTTC.

The rearrangement joins TRBV5-4 to TRBJ2-7; D gene unclear. From germline, CDR1 is SGHNT and CDR2 YYREEE (reference sequence). Trimming cost V 0 bases and J 3 bases, with 13 bases left between them. This CDR3 contains 15 residues. The CDR3 nucleotides read TGTGCCAGCAGCTTGGTGGGGAAACCTGACTACGAGCAGTACTTC. Encoded protein: CASSLVGKPDYEQYF. The variable domain in full, with the rest retrieved from reference TRBV5-4 and TRBJ2-7, is ETGVTQSPTHLIKTRGQQVTLRCSSQSGHNTVSWYQQALGQGPQFIFQYYREEENGRGNFPPRFSGLQFPNYSSELNVNALELDDSALYLCASSLVGKPDYEQYFGPGTRLTVT.

For this clone: A junction end diverges from the germline sequence, so it may reflect a read error. The identical CDR3 is also encoded by other nucleotide sequences in the sample. This rearrangement joins TRBV6-1 to TRBJ2-7, with 12 bases fitting TRBD2. This CDR3 contains 15 residues. Germline lookup yields CDR1 MNHNS and CDR2 SASEGT. CDR3 residues: CASVGLAGSSYEQYF. In DNA, the CDR3 is TGTGCCAGCGTAGGACTAGCGGGGAGCTCCTATGAGCAGTACTTC.

The chain has TRBV29-1 and TRBJ2-1, with 7 positions matching TRBD2. Trimming removed 7 bases from V and 5 bases from J; junction bases left unmatched: 26. CDR1 is SQVTM and CDR2 is ANQGSEA in the germline V gene. The CDR3 contains 19 residues. This chain's CDR3 is CSGTPLVGSRERPDNEQFF. The CDR3 DNA follows: TGCAGCGGAACCCCCCTAGTCGGGTCGCGGGAGAGACCCGACAATGAGCAGTTCTTC.